A selection of T cell receptor beta chains follows, all from one sample in a study of PD-1 blockade in classical Hodgkin lymphoma. Assay used: immunoSEQ multiplex PCR; TCRdb lists only in-frame clones, some missing. The sample holds more than 140,000 clones, under 85% seen once. Sequencing was performed on peripheral blood mononuclear cells (PBMCs), taken before the second cycle of nivolumab. These receptors were obtained from a human donor with classical Hodgkin lymphoma. Each CDR3 is given with its conserved first and last residue. D genes are given only for firm matches. The size entry is marked missing in some rows and otherwise reads once, few, many or a size class.

>TRBJ1-5|.|few|TRBV7-9
TGTGCCAGCACCACCACAGCGGCCGCAGAAAAGCATTTT
CASTTTAAAEKHF
>TRBJ1-5|.|.|TRBV2
TGTGCCAGCAGTGGTCGGGTGGACGGGTCCCAGCATTTT
CASSGRVDGSQHF
>TRBJ2-1|TRBD2|.|TRBV9
TGTGCCAGCAGCGTACTAGCGGGAGGGCCGGGTGAGCAGTTCTTC
CASSVLAGGPGEQFF
>TRBJ2-1|TRBD2|few|TRBV7-6
TGTGCCAGCTCTGAGGGGGTTAGCGGGGGAAACAATGAGCAGTTCTTC
CASSEGVSGGNNEQFF
>TRBJ2-7|.|.|TRBV6-5
TGTGCCAGCGCCATCTGGGCAGGGTCCTACGAGCAGTACTTC
CASAIWAGSYEQYF
>TRBJ2-7|.|.|TRBV4-2
TGTGCCAGCAGCCAAGAAGCAGGGGCCCCTACCTACGAGCAGTACTTC
CASSQEAGAPTYEQYF
>TRBJ1-2|.|many|TRBV10-3
TGTGCCATCAGTGAGTCTAATGAGCGACTGTATGGCTACACCTTC
CAISESNERLYGYTF
>TRBJ2-2|.|.|TRBV5-1
TGCGCCAGCAGCTCGACAGATAGGGACACCGGGGAGCTGTTTTTT
CASSSTDRDTGELFF
>TRBJ2-7|.|.|TRBV6-6
TGTGCCAGCAGTCCGCCCGGGGGCTACGAGCAGTACTTC
CASSPPGGYEQYF
>TRBJ1-3|.|.|TRBV6-5
TGTGCCAGCAGTAAGATACAGGGTGGAAACACCATATATTTT
CASSKIQGGNTIYF
>TRBJ2-2|.|once|TRBV18
TGTGCCAGCTCACCACCCGATGGCCCGAACACCGGGGAGCTGTTTTTT
CASSPPDGPNTGELFF
>TRBJ2-3|TRBD1|.|TRBV19
TGTGCCAGTAGCCAGTATGGGGACAGGGGAGGACAAGCTACGCAGTATTTT
CASSQYGDRGGQATQYF
>TRBJ1-1|TRBD1|few|TRBV6-1
TGTGCCAGCAATTTTCAGGGGGCAGACACTGAAGCTTTCTTT
CASNFQGADTEAFF
>TRBJ2-4|.|.|TRBV29-1
TGCAGCGTTAGAACTCCAGCCAAAAACATTCAGTACTTC
CSVRTPAKNIQYF
>TRBJ1-2|TRBD1|.|TRBV18
TGTGCCAGCTCACCGGACAGGGTCTATGGCTACACCTTC
CASSPDRVYGYTF
>TRBJ2-3|.|.|TRBV28
TGTGCCAGCAATGACCCCCTAACGCAGTATTTT
CASNDPLTQYF
>TRBJ2-2|.|.|TRBV30
TGTGCCAGCCAGACCTCGGGACTGAACACCGGGGAGCTGTTTTTT
CASQTSGLNTGELFF
>TRBJ2-5|TRBD1|.|TRBV4-1
TGCGCCAGCAGCCAAGATCATTTGGTAGGGGGCGAGACCCAGTACTTC
CASSQDHLVGGETQYF
>TRBJ1-2|.|.|TRBV27
TGTGCCAGCAGTTGGGACGGTAACTATGGCTACACCTTC
CASSWDGNYGYTF
>TRBJ2-3|.|.|TRBV6-5
TGTGCCAGCAGTTACGGGATAGTGGATACGCAGTATTTT
CASSYGIVDTQYF
>TRBJ2-5|TRBD2|.|TRBV19
TGTGCCAGTAGATCGATAGCGGGGGGACAAGAGACCCAGTACTTC
CASRSIAGGQETQYF
>TRBJ2-2|TRBD2|.|TRBV27
TGTGCCAGCAGTGAGTTAGCGGGAGGGCCCGTCGGGGAGCTGTTTTTT
CASSELAGGPVGELFF
>TRBJ2-7|.|.|TRBV7-2
TGTGCCAGCAGCAGGGTTACCTACGAGCAGTACTTC
CASSRVTYEQYF
>TRBJ2-1|TRBD2|.|TRBV6-6
TGTGCCAGCGGTTCCGGGACTAGCGGGAAGAATGAGCAGTTCTTC
CASGSGTSGKNEQFF
>TRBJ1-5|.|.|TRBV30
TGTGCCTGGAGTGATATGGGGGTCAGCAATCAGCCCCAGCATTTT
CAWSDMGVSNQPQHF
>TRBJ1-5|TRBD1|.|TRBV7-9
TGTGCCAGCAGGCGGACAGGGGATAGCAATCAGCCCCAGCATTTT
CASRRTGDSNQPQHF
>TRBJ2-7|TRBD2|few|TRBV6-1
TGTGCCAGCAGCGGGGGGGGTTACAGCTCCTACGAGCAGTACTTC
CASSGGGYSSYEQYF
>TRBJ2-1|.|.|TRBV5-1
TGCGCCAGCAGCTTGGCCCTAGGGGCGGATGAGCAGTTCTTC
CASSLALGADEQFF
>TRBJ2-3|TRBD1|.|TRBV6-1
TGTGCCAGCCGGGACAGGGGGCCGACAGATACGCAGTATTTT
CASRDRGPTDTQYF
>TRBJ1-1|TRBD1|.|TRBV6-5
TGTGCCAGCAGTTCTCCCCGACAGGGTGAAACTGAAGCTTTCTTT
CASSSPRQGETEAFF
>TRBJ1-2|.|.|TRBV2
TGTGCCAGCAGTGAAAACTTCCCTCCGGGAGGGAAAGGCTATGGCTACACCTTC
CASSENFPPGGKGYGYTF
>TRBJ2-3|.|.|TRBV7-3
TGTGCCAGCAGCCCCGAATTGCGAGATACGCAGTATTTT
CASSPELRDTQYF
>TRBJ2-1|TRBD2|.|TRBV10-2
TGCGCCAGCCACCCAGGACTAGCGTACGCCAGATGGCAGTTCTTC
CASHPGLAYARWQFF
>TRBJ2-7|TRBD1|.|TRBV5-5
TGTGCCAGCAGCTTAGGATCGACAGGGGACGAGCAGTACTTC
CASSLGSTGDEQYF
>TRBJ2-3|.|.|TRBV13
TGTGCCAGCAGCTTAAGGGTCCTCCGCACAGATACGCAGTATTTT
CASSLRVLRTDTQYF
>TRBJ2-1|.|.|TRBV7-9
TGTGCCAGCAGCTTAGCGGGCCTCAATGAGCAGTTCTTC
CASSLAGLNEQFF
>TRBJ2-7|.|once|TRBV7-9
TGTGCCAGCAGCTTAGCGAGGAGGATCTACGAGCAGTACTTC
CASSLARRIYEQYF
>TRBJ1-2|TRBD1|.|TRBV25-1
TGTGCCAGCACCCGGACAGGGGCCAGGTATGGCTACACCTTC
CASTRTGARYGYTF
>TRBJ1-4|TRBD1|.|TRBV10-3
TGTGCCATCCGGGGACAGGGAAATGAAAAACTGTTTTTT
CAIRGQGNEKLFF
>TRBJ1-2|.|few|TRBV6-5
TGTGCCAGCAGTTACAGCCGCCGGCGCGACGGCTACACCTTC
CASSYSRRRDGYTF
>TRBJ1-3|.|.|TRBV20-1
TGCAGTGCTGCAAATGGAAACACCATATATTTT
CSAANGNTIYF
>TRBJ2-7|.|.|TRBV5-1
TGCGCCAGCAGCGTCGGGACTCCCGGGGGCTACGAGCAGTACTTC
CASSVGTPGGYEQYF
>TRBJ2-5|TRBD1|.|TRBV6-6
TGTGCCAGCAGACCGACAGGGTTCCAAGAGACCCAGTACTTC
CASRPTGFQETQYF
>TRBJ1-1|TRBD1|.|TRBV6-6
TGTGCCAGCACCCGACAGGGGGGGACTGAAGCTTTCTTT
CASTRQGGTEAFF
>TRBJ2-2|.|.|TRBV7-9
TGTGCCAGCAGCTTAAGCCGGGACGCCGGGGAGCTGTTTTTT
CASSLSRDAGELFF
>TRBJ1-3|.|once|TRBV7-3
TGTGCCAGCAGCCCGCAGCCACAGGGATCTGGAAACACCATATATTTT
CASSPQPQGSGNTIYF
>TRBJ1-1|.|.|TRBV2
TGTGCCAGCAGTGACGACCCTGGACAAGACTTTATGAACACTGAAGCTTTCTTT
CASSDDPGQDFMNTEAFF
>TRBJ2-7|TRBD1|.|TRBV5-4
TGTGCCAGCAGCCAGCGGGACAGGGGGTACGAGCAGTACTTC
CASSQRDRGYEQYF
>TRBJ1-3|.|.|TRBV19
TGTGCCAGTACCTTCGGCTCTGGAAACACCATATATTTT
CASTFGSGNTIYF
>TRBJ2-5|.|.|TRBV4-3
TGCGCCAGCAGCCAAGGGGGTCAGAGCCAAGAGACCCAGTACTTC
CASSQGGQSQETQYF
>TRBJ2-2|.|.|TRBV11-1
TGTGCCAGCAGCTTTTCACTGGGCGGGGAGCTGTTTTTT
CASSFSLGGELFF
>TRBJ2-2|.|.|TRBV21-1
TGTGCCAGCAGCAAAGCAAAGCTACTAGCGGGGACCGGGGAGCTGTTTTTT
CASSKAKLLAGTGELFF
>TRBJ2-5|TRBD2|.|TRBV11-2
TGTGCCAGCAGCCCTCGCGGGGGGGCGGAGACCCAGTACTTC
CASSPRGGAETQYF